This TCR beta chain was retrieved from a study of shared clonotypes between healthy human individuals. Germline V lookup: CDR1 LNHDA, CDR2 SQIVND (reference sequence). The CDR3 covers 16 residues. V gave up 1 base and J gave up 4 bases, with 14 bases separating them. Using immunoSEQ multiplex PCR, the repertoire was profiled, and TCRdb retains in-frame clones only, with some absent. The sample lists 550,000 to 850,000 clones, roughly 70% occurring once. Sequencing input: memory CD4+ T cells sorted from blood. The sample's subset: CD45RA-negative fraction. The TCR sequence derives from a woman aged 25 to 39 in good health. This rearrangement joins TRBV19 to TRBJ2-1, with a possible D match to TRBD2 (6 bases). CDR3 sequence: CASSIVTGGGYNEQFF. CDR3 bases: TGTGCCAGTAGTATAGTTACTGGGGGAGGATACAATGAGCAGTTCTTC.